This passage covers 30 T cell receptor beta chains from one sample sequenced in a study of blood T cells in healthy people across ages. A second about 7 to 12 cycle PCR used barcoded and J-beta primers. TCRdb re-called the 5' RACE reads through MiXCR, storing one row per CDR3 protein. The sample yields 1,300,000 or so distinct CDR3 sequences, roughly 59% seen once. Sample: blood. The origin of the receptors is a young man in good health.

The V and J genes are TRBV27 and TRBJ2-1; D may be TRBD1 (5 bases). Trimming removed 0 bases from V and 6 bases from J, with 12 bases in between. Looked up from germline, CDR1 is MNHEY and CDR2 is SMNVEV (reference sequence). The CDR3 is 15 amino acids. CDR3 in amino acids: CASSLSGWGLNEQFF. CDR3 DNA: TGTGCCAGCAGTTTATCAGGGTGGGGCCTCAATGAGCAGTTCTTC.

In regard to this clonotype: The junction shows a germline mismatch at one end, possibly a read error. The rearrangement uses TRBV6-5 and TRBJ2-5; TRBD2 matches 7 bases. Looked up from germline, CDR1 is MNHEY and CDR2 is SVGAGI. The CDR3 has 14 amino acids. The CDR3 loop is CTSSPSGGGETQYF. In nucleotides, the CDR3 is TGTACCAGCAGTCCTAGCGGCGGAGGGGAGACCCAGTACTTC.

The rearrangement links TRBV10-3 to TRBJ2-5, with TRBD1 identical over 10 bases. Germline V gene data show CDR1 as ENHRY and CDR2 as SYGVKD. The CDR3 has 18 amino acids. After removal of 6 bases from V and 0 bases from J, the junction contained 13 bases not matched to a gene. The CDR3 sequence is CAIRPGTGEGKYQETQYF. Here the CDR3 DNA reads TGTGCCATCAGGCCTGGGACAGGGGAGGGGAAGTACCAAGAGACCCAGTACTTC.

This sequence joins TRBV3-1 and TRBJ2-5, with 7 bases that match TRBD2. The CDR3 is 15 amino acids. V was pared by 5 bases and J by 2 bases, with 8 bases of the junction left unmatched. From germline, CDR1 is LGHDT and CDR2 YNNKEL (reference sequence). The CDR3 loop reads CASSEPGLKQETQYF. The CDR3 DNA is TGTGCCAGCAGCGAACCGGGACTAAAACAAGAGACCCAGTACTTC.

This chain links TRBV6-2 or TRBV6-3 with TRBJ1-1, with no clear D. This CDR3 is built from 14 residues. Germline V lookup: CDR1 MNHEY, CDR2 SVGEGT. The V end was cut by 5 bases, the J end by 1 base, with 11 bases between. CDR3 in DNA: TGTGCCAGCAGTCTTTTATGGAAGAACACTGAAGCTTTCTTT. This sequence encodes CASSLLWKNTEAFF.

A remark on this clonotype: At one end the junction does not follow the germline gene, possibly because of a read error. As DNA, the CDR3 is TGTGCCAGCAGTCCCCAGTGGGTTCTTCCTAACAATGAGCAGTTTTTC. Protein: CASSPQWVLPNNEQFF. The chain joins TRBV6-2 or TRBV6-3 to TRBJ2-1, with D unresolved. The CDR3 loop spans 16 amino acids. From germline, CDR1 is MNHEY and CDR2 SVGEGT.

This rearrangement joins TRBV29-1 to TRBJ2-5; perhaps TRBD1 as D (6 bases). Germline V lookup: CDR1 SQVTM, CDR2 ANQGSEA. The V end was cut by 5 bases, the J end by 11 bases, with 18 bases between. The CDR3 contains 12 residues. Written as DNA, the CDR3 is TGCAGCGTTCCCCAGGGGAACAATGAGCAGTACTTC. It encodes CSVPQGNNEQYF.

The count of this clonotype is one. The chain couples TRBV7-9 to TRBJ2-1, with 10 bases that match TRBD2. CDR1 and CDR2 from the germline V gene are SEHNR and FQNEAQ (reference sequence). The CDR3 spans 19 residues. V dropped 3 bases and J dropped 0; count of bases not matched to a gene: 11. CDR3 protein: CASSFGTSVPRSSYNEQFF. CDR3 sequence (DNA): TGTGCCAGCAGCTTCGGGACTAGCGTTCCCCGTAGCTCCTACAATGAGCAGTTCTTC. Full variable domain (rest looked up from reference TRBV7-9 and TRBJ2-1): DTGVSQNPRHKITKRGQNVTFRCDPISEHNRLYWYRQTLGQGPEFLTYFQNEAQLEKSRLLSDRFSAERPKGSFSTLEIQRTEQGDSAMYLCASSFGTSVPRSSYNEQFFGPGTRLTVL.

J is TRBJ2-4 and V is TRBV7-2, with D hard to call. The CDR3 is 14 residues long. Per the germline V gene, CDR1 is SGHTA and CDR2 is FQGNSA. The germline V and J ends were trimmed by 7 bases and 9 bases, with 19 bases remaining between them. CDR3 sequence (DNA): TGTGCCAGCACCTTCTCCGAAAAGGCCGGCATTCAGTACTTC. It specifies CASTFSEKAGIQYF.

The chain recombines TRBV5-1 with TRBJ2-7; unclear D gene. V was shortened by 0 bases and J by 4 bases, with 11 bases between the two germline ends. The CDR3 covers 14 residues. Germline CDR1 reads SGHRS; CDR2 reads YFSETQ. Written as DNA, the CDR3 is TGCGCCAGCAGCTTGGCCAGATCCCAATACGAGCAGTACTTC. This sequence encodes CASSLARSQYEQYF. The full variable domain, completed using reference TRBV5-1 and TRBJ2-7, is KAGVTQTPRYLIKTRGQQVTLSCSPISGHRSVSWYQQTPGQGLQFLFEYFSETQRNKGNFPGRFSGRQFSNSRSEMNVSTLELGDSALYLCASSLARSQYEQYFGPGTRLTVT.

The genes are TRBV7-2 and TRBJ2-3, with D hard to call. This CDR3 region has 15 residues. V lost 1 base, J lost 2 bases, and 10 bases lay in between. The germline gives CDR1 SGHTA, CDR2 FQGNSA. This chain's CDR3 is CASSLVAAYTDTQYF. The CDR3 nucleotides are TGTGCCAGCAGCTTAGTCGCAGCTTACACAGATACGCAGTATTTT.

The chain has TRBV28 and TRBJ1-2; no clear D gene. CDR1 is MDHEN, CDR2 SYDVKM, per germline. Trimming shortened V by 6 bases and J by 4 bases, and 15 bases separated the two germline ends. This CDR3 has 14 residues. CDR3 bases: TGTGCCAGCAGCATTAGCCCATTATCCTATGGCTACACCTTC. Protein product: CASSISPLSYGYTF.

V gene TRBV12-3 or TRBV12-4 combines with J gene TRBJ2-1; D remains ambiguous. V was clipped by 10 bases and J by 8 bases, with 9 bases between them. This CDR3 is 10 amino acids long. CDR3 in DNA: TGTGCCACCCAACGCGATGAGCAGTTCTTC. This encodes CATQRDEQFF.

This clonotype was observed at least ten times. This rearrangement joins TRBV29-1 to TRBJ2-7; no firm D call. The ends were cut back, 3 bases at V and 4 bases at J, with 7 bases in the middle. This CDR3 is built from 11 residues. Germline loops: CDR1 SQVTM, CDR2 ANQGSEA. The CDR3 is CSVETGYEQYF. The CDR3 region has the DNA TGCAGCGTTGAGACGGGTTACGAGCAGTACTTC.

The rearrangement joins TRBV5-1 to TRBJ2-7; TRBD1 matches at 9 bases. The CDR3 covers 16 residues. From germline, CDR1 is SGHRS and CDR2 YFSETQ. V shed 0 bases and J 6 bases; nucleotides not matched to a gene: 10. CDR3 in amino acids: CASSLVPGQGSSEQYF. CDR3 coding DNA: TGCGCCAGCAGCTTGGTCCCGGGACAGGGATCCAGCGAGCAGTACTTC.

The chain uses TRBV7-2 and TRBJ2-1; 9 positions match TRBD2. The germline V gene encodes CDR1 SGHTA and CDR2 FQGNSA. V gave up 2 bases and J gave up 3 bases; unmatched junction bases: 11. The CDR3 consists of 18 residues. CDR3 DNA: TGTGCCAGCAGCTTACGTAGCGGGGGAACGCGATACTACAATGAGCAGTTCTTC. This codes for CASSLRSGGTRYYNEQFF.

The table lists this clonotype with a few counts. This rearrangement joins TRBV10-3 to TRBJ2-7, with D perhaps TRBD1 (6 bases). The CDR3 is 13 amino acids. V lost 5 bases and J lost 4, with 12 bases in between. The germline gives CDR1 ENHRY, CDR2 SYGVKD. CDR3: CAISPGEEYEQYF. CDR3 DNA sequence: TGTGCCATCAGTCCAGGGGAAGAGTACGAGCAGTACTTC.

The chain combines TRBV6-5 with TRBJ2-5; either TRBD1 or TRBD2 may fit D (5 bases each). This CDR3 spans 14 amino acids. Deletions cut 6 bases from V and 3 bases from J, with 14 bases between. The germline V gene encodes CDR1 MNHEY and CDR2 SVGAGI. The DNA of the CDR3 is TGTGCCAGCAGGGACCGGGACGTAAAAGAGACCCAGTACTTC. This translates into CASRDRDVKETQYF.

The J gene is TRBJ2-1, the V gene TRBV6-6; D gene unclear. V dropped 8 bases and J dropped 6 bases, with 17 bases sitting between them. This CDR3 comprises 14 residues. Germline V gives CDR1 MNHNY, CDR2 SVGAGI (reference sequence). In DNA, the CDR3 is TGTGCCAGCGTGGGATTCACAGAGGCCAATGAGCAGTTCTTC. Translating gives CASVGFTEANEQFF.

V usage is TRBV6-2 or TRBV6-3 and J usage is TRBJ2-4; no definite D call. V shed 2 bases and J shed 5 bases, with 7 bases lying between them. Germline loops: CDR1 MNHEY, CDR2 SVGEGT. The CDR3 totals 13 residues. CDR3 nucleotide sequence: TGTGCCAGCAGTTACCACTCCCAAAACATTCAGTACTTC. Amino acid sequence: CASSYHSQNIQYF.

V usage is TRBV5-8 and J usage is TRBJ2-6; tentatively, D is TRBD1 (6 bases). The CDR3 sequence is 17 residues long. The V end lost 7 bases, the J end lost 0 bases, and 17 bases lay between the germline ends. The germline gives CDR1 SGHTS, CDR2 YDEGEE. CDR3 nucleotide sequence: TGTGCCAGCTCCTTTGGGGGCCGACTCTCTGGGGCCAACGTCCTGACTTTC. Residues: CASSFGGRLSGANVLTF.

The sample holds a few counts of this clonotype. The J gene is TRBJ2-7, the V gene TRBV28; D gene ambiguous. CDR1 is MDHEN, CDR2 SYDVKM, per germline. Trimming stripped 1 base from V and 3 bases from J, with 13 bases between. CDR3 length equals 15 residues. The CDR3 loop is CASSLLIRSIYEQYF. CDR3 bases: TGTGCCAGCAGTTTATTGATTCGGTCTATCTACGAGCAGTACTTC.

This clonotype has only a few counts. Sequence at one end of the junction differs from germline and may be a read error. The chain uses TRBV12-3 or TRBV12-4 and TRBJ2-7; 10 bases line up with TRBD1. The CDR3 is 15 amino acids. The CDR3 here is CASSLWDRGDHEQYF. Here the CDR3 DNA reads TGTGCCAGTAGTTTATGGGACAGGGGAGATCACGAGCAGTACTTC.

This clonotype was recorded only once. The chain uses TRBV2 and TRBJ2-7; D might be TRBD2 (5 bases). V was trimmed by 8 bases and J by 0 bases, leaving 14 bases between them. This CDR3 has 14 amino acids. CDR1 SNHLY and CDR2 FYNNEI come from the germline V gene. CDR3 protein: CASLTFRDSYEQYF. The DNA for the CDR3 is TGTGCCAGCCTCACCTTCCGGGACTCCTACGAGCAGTACTTC.

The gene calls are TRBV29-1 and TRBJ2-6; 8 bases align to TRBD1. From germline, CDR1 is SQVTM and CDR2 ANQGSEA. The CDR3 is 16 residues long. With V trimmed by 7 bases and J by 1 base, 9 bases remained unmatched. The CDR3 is CSAGQGKCSGANVLTF. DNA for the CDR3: TGCAGCGCTGGACAGGGTAAATGTTCTGGGGCCAACGTCCTGACTTTC. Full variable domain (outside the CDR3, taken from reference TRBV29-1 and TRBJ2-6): SAVISQKPSRDICQRGTSLTIQCQVDSQVTMMFWYRQQPGQSLTLIATANQGSEATYESGFVIDKFPISRPNLTFSTLTVSNMSPEDSSIYLCSAGQGKCSGANVLTFGAGSRLTVL.

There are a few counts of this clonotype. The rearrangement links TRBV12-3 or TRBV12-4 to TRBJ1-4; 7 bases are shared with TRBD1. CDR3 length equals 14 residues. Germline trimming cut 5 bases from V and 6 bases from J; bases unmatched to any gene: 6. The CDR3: CASSTGTDHEKLFF. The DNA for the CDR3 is TGTGCCAGCAGTACCGGGACAGACCATGAAAAACTGTTTTTT.

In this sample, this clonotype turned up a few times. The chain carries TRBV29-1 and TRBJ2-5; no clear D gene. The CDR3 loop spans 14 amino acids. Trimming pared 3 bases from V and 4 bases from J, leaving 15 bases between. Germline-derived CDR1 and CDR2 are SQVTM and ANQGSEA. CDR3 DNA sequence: TGCAGCGTTGATTTCGGCCTACCCGGAGAGACCCAGTACTTC. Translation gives CSVDFGLPGETQYF.

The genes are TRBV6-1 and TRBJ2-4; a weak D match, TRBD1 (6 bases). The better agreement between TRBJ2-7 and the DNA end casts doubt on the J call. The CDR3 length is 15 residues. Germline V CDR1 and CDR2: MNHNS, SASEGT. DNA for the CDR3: TGTGCCAGCAGTGAAGTGCAGGGGACCACCTACGAGCAGTACTTC. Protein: CASSEVQGTTYEQYF.

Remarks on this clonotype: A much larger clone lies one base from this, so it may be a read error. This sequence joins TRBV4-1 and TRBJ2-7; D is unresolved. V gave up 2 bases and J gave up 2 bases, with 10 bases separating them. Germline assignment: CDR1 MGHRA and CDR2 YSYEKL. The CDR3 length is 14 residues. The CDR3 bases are TGCGCCAGCAGCCAAAGCAGAAGCCCCTACGAGCAGTACTTC. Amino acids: CASSQSRSPYEQYF.

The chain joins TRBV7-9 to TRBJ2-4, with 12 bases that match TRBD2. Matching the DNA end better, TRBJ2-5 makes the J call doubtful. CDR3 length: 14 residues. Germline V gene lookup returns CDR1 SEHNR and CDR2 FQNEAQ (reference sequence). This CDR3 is CASGTSGPQETQYF. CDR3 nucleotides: TGTGCCAGCGGGACTAGCGGGCCCCAAGAGACCCAGTACTTC.